The 9 T cell receptor beta chains listed next were all sequenced from one sample in a study of T cell repertoires in cytomegalovirus infection (dated by TCRdb to between 2017 and 2020). These receptors are not linked to any known antigen. The sequencer listed for this sample is Illumina HiSeq 1500. Through fastp at Q25 and MiXCR, TCRdb rebuilt clones from the public reads, retaining in-frame beta chains. Every entry covers one CDR3 protein and lists the most common genes and DNA from its rows. The sample table lists roughly 90,000 distinct CDR3 sequences, 29% of them with a count of one. The ten top clones hold approximately 71% of the sample. The treatment or condition label, as the study defines it: in vitro stimulation with specific CMV peptide epitopes to enrich CMV-specific T cells. The starting material was CD8+ T cells from cultured PBMCs, obtained from culture after CMV antigen stimulation. These receptors were obtained from a human donor in good health (CMV status not recorded). Some clones in this sample may be carry-over from other donors' samples.

The chain recombines TRBV20-1 with TRBJ2-3; no definite D call. Trimming took off 4 bases at V and 6 bases at J, with 5 bases between the two ends. In germline, CDR1 is DFQATT, CDR2 SNEGSKA (reference sequence). The CDR3 is 10 amino acids. CDR3: CSAIGDTQYF. CDR3 bases: TGCAGTGCTATCGGGGATACGCAGTATTTT.

The genes are TRBV7-3 and TRBJ1-4, with D possibly matching TRBD1 (5 bases). Germline lookup yields CDR1 SGHTA and CDR2 FQGTGA. The CDR3 runs to 15 residues. Trimming took 1 base from V and 3 from J, leaving 9 bases between them. CDR3 nucleotides: TGTGCCAGCAGCTTAAGGAGACAGTCTAATGAAAAACTGTTTTTT. This codes for CASSLRRQSNEKLFF.

J is TRBJ2-5 and V is TRBV12-3 or TRBV12-4; D is uncertain. V gave up 3 bases and J gave up 5 bases, with 10 bases separating them. This CDR3 comprises 13 residues. CDR3 bases: TGTGCCAGCAGTTTGGGCCTACGGGAGACCCAGTACTTC. Translation gives CASSLGLRETQYF.

This clonotype occurred a few times. The rearrangement links TRBV28 to TRBJ2-4; TRBD2 is a possible D gene (6 bases). Germline assignment: CDR1 MDHEN and CDR2 SYDVKM. V lost 5 bases, J lost 7 bases, and 15 bases lay in between. The CDR3 sequence is 14 residues long. The DNA for the CDR3 is TGTGCCAGCAGTCGAACCGGGACTGAGAACATTCAGTACTTC. This gives the protein CASSRTGTENIQYF.

The chain links TRBV5-1 to TRBJ1-5; D gene ambiguous. CDR1 and CDR2 (germline): SGHRS, YFSETQ. V was cut by 0 bases and J by 2 bases, with 6 bases left in between. There are 14 residues in the CDR3. In DNA, the CDR3 is TGCGCCAGCAGCTTGGGGCCGGGCAATCAGCCCCAGCATTTT. Its translation is CASSLGPGNQPQHF. The whole variable domain, filled in from reference TRBV5-1 and TRBJ1-5, reads KAGVTQTPRYLIKTRGQQVTLSCSPISGHRSVSWYQQTPGQGLQFLFEYFSETQRNKGNFPGRFSGRQFSNSRSEMNVSTLELGDSALYLCASSLGPGNQPQHFGDGTRLSIL.

This clonotype was seen a few times. The genes are TRBV6-6 and TRBJ1-4; D is unclear. In germline, CDR1 is MNHNY, CDR2 SVGAGI (reference sequence). Trimming removed 3 bases at V and 8 bases at J, with 7 bases between. This CDR3 comprises 12 residues. The CDR3 protein is CASSYYREKLFF. The CDR3 DNA is TGTGCCAGCAGTTATTACCGAGAAAAACTGTTTTTT.

V usage is TRBV7-2 and J usage is TRBJ2-3; 15 positions match TRBD2. There are 17 residues in the CDR3. The germline gives CDR1 SGHTA, CDR2 FQGNSA. J lost 4 bases, V lost 6 bases, and 8 bases had no gene match. CDR3 nucleotides: TGTGCCAGCAGTTATTGGACTAGCGGGGGGGCCTCAGATACGCAGTATTTT. Protein product: CASSYWTSGGASDTQYF.

The chain joins TRBV2 to TRBJ2-3; D unresolved. The CDR3 length is 20 residues. The germline CDR1 and CDR2 sequences are SNHLY and FYNNEI. V was shortened by 8 bases and J by 0 bases, with 30 bases between the two germline ends. DNA of the CDR3: TGTGCCAGCGGCACATCGAAGGCGCTGCCGGACGAGGTTAGCACAGATACGCAGTATTTT. It translates to CASGTSKALPDEVSTDTQYF. The variable domain in full, completed from reference TRBV2 and TRBJ2-3, reads EPEVTQTPSHQVTQMGQEVILRCVPISNHLYFYWYRQILGQKVEFLVSFYNNEISEKSEIFDDQFSVERPDGSNFTLKIRSTKLEDSAMYFCASGTSKALPDEVSTDTQYFGPGTRLTVL.

The V gene is TRBV2, the J gene TRBJ2-1; D is perhaps TRBD1 (6 bases). V lost 8 bases to trimming and J lost 4 bases, with 12 bases between them. CDR1 and CDR2 (germline): SNHLY, FYNNEI. This CDR3 comprises 13 residues. CDR3 loop: CASQLQGYNEQFF. CDR3 DNA: TGTGCCAGCCAATTACAGGGTTACAATGAGCAGTTCTTC. The full variable domain, its missing parts supplied by reference TRBV2 and TRBJ2-1, is EPEVTQTPSHQVTQMGQEVILRCVPISNHLYFYWYRQILGQKVEFLVSFYNNEISEKSEIFDDQFSVERPDGSNFTLKIRSTKLEDSAMYFCASQLQGYNEQFFGPGTRLTVL.